Following are 23 T cell receptor beta chains from one sample sequenced in a study of T-cell memory formation after mild COVID-19. TCRdb passed the 5' RACE reads through MiXCR, listing each CDR3 protein once. This sample yields fewer than 300,000 distinct CDR3 sequences, of which over 15% are seen a single time; approximately 22% belongs to the top ten. The specimen sequenced was PBMCs or a T cell subset sorted from them (not recorded which). Every receptor here comes from a man between 18 and 35 years old who had mild COVID-19 (a few samples of this study predate the infection). Cell type and time point are not known.

The chain carries TRBV10-2 and TRBJ2-5, with no clear D. The V end was cut by 1 base, the J end by 5 bases, with 8 bases between. The germline gives CDR1 WSHSY, CDR2 SAAADI. The CDR3 has 13 residues. CDR3 DNA sequence: TGCGCCAGCAGTGAGTTCTCCGGGGAGACCCAGTACTTC. Protein sequence: CASSEFSGETQYF.

J is TRBJ1-1 and V is TRBV9; no reliable D call. V was clipped by 3 bases and J by 0 bases, with 6 bases between them. Germline V gene data show CDR1 as SGDLS and CDR2 as YYNGEE. The CDR3 is 13 amino acids. The CDR3 region has the DNA TGTGCCAGCAGCGCCGGGTTGAACACTGAAGCTTTCTTT. This sequence encodes CASSAGLNTEAFF.

The rearrangement joins TRBV7-3 to TRBJ1-6; no firm D call. Per germline, CDR1 SGHTA and CDR2 FQGTGA. The CDR3 covers 13 residues. Trimming stripped 2 bases from V and 8 bases from J, with 7 bases between. In DNA, the CDR3 is TGTGCCAGCAGCTTAGATGGATATTCACCCCTCCACTTT. Translated: CASSLDGYSPLHF.

This clonotype has just a few counts. This sequence joins TRBV12-3 or TRBV12-4 and TRBJ1-2, with 8 bases aligning to TRBD1. Trimming took 4 bases from V and 2 from J; bases not matched to a gene: 6. This CDR3 contains 15 residues. CDR3: CASSSYRGKNYGYTF. The CDR3 DNA sequence: TGTGCCAGCAGTTCTTACAGGGGGAAGAACTATGGCTACACCTTC.

This clonotype was counted a few times. V and J are TRBV6-4 and TRBJ2-3, with 8 bases aligning to TRBD2. The CDR3 is 15 residues long. V was pared by 5 bases and J by 1 base, with 5 bases of the junction left unmatched. Germline loops: CDR1 MRHNA, CDR2 SNTAGT. CDR3 coding DNA: TGTGCCAGCAGTCAATCAGCGGGGGGCACAGATACGCAGTATTTT. Its protein product is CASSQSAGGTDTQYF.

This clonotype was counted a few times. V gene TRBV7-2 combines with J gene TRBJ2-2, with D possibly matching TRBD2 (5 bases). The germline V and J ends were trimmed by 1 base and 3 bases, with 9 bases remaining between them. The germline V gene has CDR1 SGHTA and CDR2 FQGNSA. The CDR3 has 15 amino acids. The DNA of the CDR3 is TGTGCCAGCAGCTTAGGGACGGGGTACACCGGGGAGCTGTTTTTT. This codes for CASSLGTGYTGELFF.

There are a few counts of this clonotype. The chain carries TRBV12-3 or TRBV12-4 and TRBJ2-1, with no clear D. Trimming removed 10 bases from V and 8 bases from J, with 15 bases in between. The CDR3 spans 12 residues. The CDR3 loop reads CATQIYLDEQFF. The CDR3 DNA sequence: TGTGCCACCCAGATTTATCTGGATGAGCAGTTCTTC.

The chain joins TRBV24-1 to TRBJ1-4; D is uncertain. Germline V gene data show CDR1 as KGHDR and CDR2 as SFDVKD. V was shortened by 4 bases and J by 7 bases, with 9 bases between the two germline ends. There are 13 residues in the CDR3. The CDR3 region has the DNA TGTGCCACCAGTGACCCCCCGGGTGAAAAACTGTTTTTT. Encoded protein: CATSDPPGEKLFF.

The chain combines TRBV20-1 with TRBJ1-5; D call uncertain. The CDR3 totals 16 residues. V lost 1 base and J lost 5, with 18 bases in between. The germline V gene has CDR1 DFQATT and CDR2 SNEGSKA (reference sequence). The CDR3 coding sequence is TGCAGTGCTAGAGCCCTCCTAGGACGGTCTTATCAGCCCCAGCATTTT. Protein product: CSARALLGRSYQPQHF.

This clonotype was detected only a few times. This chain links TRBV15 with TRBJ1-4; a possible D gene is TRBD1 (5 bases). Trimming stripped 1 base from V and 0 bases from J, with 15 bases between. CDR1 is LNHNV, CDR2 YYDKDF, per germline (reference sequence). The CDR3 spans 18 residues. CDR3 protein: CATSRVSLWGATNEKLFF. CDR3 coding DNA: TGTGCCACCAGCAGAGTGTCCTTGTGGGGGGCAACTAATGAAAAACTGTTTTTT.

V gene TRBV5-1 combines with J gene TRBJ2-1; D may be TRBD1 (5 bases). Trimming shortened V by 4 bases and J by 4 bases, and 12 bases separated the two germline ends. Germline lookup yields CDR1 SGHRS and CDR2 YFSETQ. The CDR3 runs to 14 residues. The DNA for the CDR3 is TGCGCCAGCAGCCCCCCGACAGCATACAATGAGCAGTTCTTC. This translates into CASSPPTAYNEQFF.

This clonotype appeared a few times. CDR3 loop: CASRAGDTGELFF. The CDR3 DNA reads TGTGCCAGCAGAGCGGGGGACACCGGGGAGCTGTTTTTT. The J gene is TRBJ2-2, the V gene TRBV9; 8 bases line up with TRBD2. Trimming at V came to 5 bases and at J to 3 bases, leaving 0 bases not matched to a gene. This CDR3 region has 13 residues. Per the germline V gene, CDR1 is SGDLS and CDR2 is YYNGEE.

V usage is TRBV29-1 and J usage is TRBJ2-7; D possibly corresponds to TRBD1 (5 bases). Trimming left V 6 bases short and J 3 bases short, with 12 bases between. From germline, CDR1 is SQVTM and CDR2 ANQGSEA. This CDR3 contains 12 residues. The DNA for the CDR3 is TGCAGCGTCAAGACAGACTTCTACGAGCAGTACTTC. Translation: CSVKTDFYEQYF.

The chain carries TRBV27 and TRBJ2-7, with TRBD2 matching over 12 bases. The CDR3 is 16 residues long. V was pared by 6 bases and J by 5 bases, with 11 bases of the junction left unmatched. Germline V CDR1 and CDR2: MNHEY, SMNVEV (reference sequence). CDR3 in DNA: TGTGCCAGCAGCCCAATCCTAGCGGGGGGGCCCCACGAGCAGTACTTC. Its translation is CASSPILAGGPHEQYF.

This clonotype was recorded many times. The J gene is TRBJ1-6, the V gene TRBV25-1; D is ambiguous. There are 16 residues in the CDR3. V lost 4 bases and J lost 1, with 11 bases in between. Germline V gives CDR1 MGHDK, CDR2 SYGVNS. Written as DNA, the CDR3 is TGTGCCAGCAGTGGTGCGGGAATGTCCTATAATTCACCCCTCCACTTT. It is translated as CASSGAGMSYNSPLHF.

This clonotype came up a few times. The chain recombines TRBV6-5 with TRBJ1-1; D is uncertain. V gave up 5 bases and J gave up 1 base, with 8 bases separating them. CDR3 length equals 13 residues. Germline CDR1 MNHEY, CDR2 SVGAGI. This CDR3 is CASSDISNTEAFF. CDR3 coding DNA: TGTGCCAGCAGTGACATATCGAACACTGAAGCTTTCTTT.

In this sample, this clonotype turned up a few times. The chain carries TRBV20-1 and TRBJ2-3; D may be TRBD1 (6 bases). V lost 3 bases, J lost 4 bases, and 14 bases lay in between. Germline V gene sequence: CDR1 DFQATT, CDR2 SNEGSKA (reference sequence). This CDR3 spans 14 amino acids. The CDR3 DNA sequence: TGCAGTGCTAGTTCGGGCAGGGGCGCAGATACGCAGTATTTT. Translating it yields CSASSGRGADTQYF.

The chain combines TRBV2 with TRBJ2-5; TRBD2 aligns across 10 bases. The junction had 11 bases not matched to a gene; V was cut back by 8 bases and J by 5 bases. CDR1 SNHLY and CDR2 FYNNEI come from the germline V gene. The CDR3 is 15 residues long. The DNA of the CDR3 is TGTGCCAGCCGGAGGGAGCGGGGGGGCTCGGAGACCCAGTACTTC. Its translation: CASRRERGGSETQYF.

This clonotype was detected only a few times. The chain couples TRBV10-2 to TRBJ1-5, with TRBD1 matching over 9 bases. V lost 8 bases, J lost 6 bases, and 8 bases stayed unmatched. Germline CDR1 WSHSY, CDR2 SAAADI. This CDR3 is 14 amino acids long. In nucleotides, the CDR3 is TGCGCCAGCCGGAGACAGGGGGAAGGTCAGCCCCAGCATTTT. Amino acid sequence: CASRRQGEGQPQHF.

The chain combines TRBV7-3 with TRBJ2-1; the match to TRBD1 covers 7 bases. The CDR3 contains 13 residues. Germline V gene data show CDR1 as SGHTA and CDR2 as FQGTGA. J gave up 7 bases and V 4 bases, and 4 bases lay outside the gene matches. The CDR3 DNA follows: TGTGCCAGCAGCTCGACAGGGCAGAATGAGCAGTTCTTC. Translated: CASSSTGQNEQFF. The whole variable domain, remainder taken from reference TRBV7-3 and TRBJ2-1, is GAGVSQTPSNKVTEKGKYVELRCDPISGHTALYWYRQSLGQGPEFLIYFQGTGAADDSGLPNDRFFAVRPEGSVSTLKIQRTERGDSAVYLCASSSTGQNEQFFGPGTRLTVL.

This clonotype was seen only a few times. The CDR3 DNA reads as TGCAGCGTGTGGACGGGCGGGGAAGCTTTCTTT. Amino acid sequence: CSVWTGGEAFF. This rearrangement joins TRBV29-1 to TRBJ1-1, with D uncertain. Germline V gene lookup returns CDR1 SQVTM and CDR2 ANQGSEA. Between the trimmed V and J ends, which lost 6 bases and 8 bases, there was a span of 13 bases. The CDR3 is 11 amino acids.

The rearrangement joins TRBV7-2 to TRBJ2-4; D call uncertain. This CDR3 has 14 amino acids. V was pared by 1 base and J by 7 bases, with 11 bases between. The germline V gene has CDR1 SGHTA and CDR2 FQGNSA. In DNA form, the CDR3 reads TGTGCCAGCAGCTTAGACTCCAACGGTAACATTCAGTACTTC. It encodes CASSLDSNGNIQYF.

The table lists this clonotype with many counts. The rearrangement uses TRBV7-9 and TRBJ2-4; 9 nucleotides line up with TRBD1. The CDR3 loop spans 15 amino acids. Germline V CDR1 and CDR2: SEHNR, FQNEAQ (reference sequence). V lost 5 bases and J lost 8; bases outside the gene matches: 10. This CDR3 reads CASSPPGQGVYIQYF. CDR3 nucleotides: TGTGCCAGCAGCCCGCCGGGACAGGGAGTTTACATTCAGTACTTC.